This T cell receptor beta chain was observed in a study of cytomegalovirus exposure and HLA in healthy donors. The PCR was carried out with 60 Vbeta primers and 13 Jbeta primers. Method: immunoSEQ multiplex PCR; TCRdb's copy keeps in-frame clones and lacks some. The sample records roughly 100,000 clones, just over 75% being singletons. The germline V gene has CDR1 KGHSH and CDR2 LQKENI. V gave up 3 bases and J gave up 1 base; unmatched junction bases: 5. The CDR3 totals 16 residues. The V and J genes are TRBV18 and TRBJ2-1; 8 nucleotides agree with TRBD2. Material: PBMCs. The TCR sequence derives from a man aged 35 to 55 in good health and CMV-seropositive. The CDR3 nucleotides read TGTGCCAGCTCACCTTATCTAGCGGGTTCCTACAATGAGCAGTTCTTC. This codes for CASSPYLAGSYNEQFF. The whole variable domain, filled in from reference TRBV18 and TRBJ2-1, reads NAGVMQNPRHLVRRRGQEARLRCSPMKGHSHVYWYRQLPEEGLKFMVYLQKENIIDESGMPKERFSAEFPKEGPSILRIQQVVRGDSAAYFCASSPYLAGSYNEQFFGPGTRLTVL.